This T cell receptor beta chain was captured by sequencing in a study of T cells in Graves' hyperthyroidism and ophthalmopathy. The source material, RNA transcripts, was used to amplify TCR beta CDR3 regions. First-round RT-PCR of the TCR CDR3 relied on the HTBI primer set. MiXCR, run by TCRdb on the multiplex PCR reads, gives a single entry per CDR3 protein. The sample shows more than 550,000 distinct CDR3 sequences, just under 45% of them seen only once. The length of the CDR3 is 14 residues. V was clipped by 1 base and J by 0 bases, with 7 bases between them. The germline V gene encodes CDR1 SGHDT and CDR2 YYEEEE.

The chain has TRBV5-6 and TRBJ1-1; no clear D gene. The sample comprised peripheral blood or thyroid tissue (not recorded which). This receptor was taken from an adult man with Graves' disease, either hyperthyroidism or ophthalmopathy (not recorded which). CDR3 sequence reads: CASSLRRMNTEAFF. The CDR3 DNA is TGTGCCAGCAGCTTGCGTCGGATGAACACTGAAGCTTTCTTT.